The sequence of this T cell receptor beta chain was determined in a study of Graves' ophthalmopathy and Graves' hyperthyroidism. V was pared by 4 bases and J by 0 bases, with 9 bases between. CDR3 length equals 14 residues. CDR1 SEHNR and CDR2 FQNEAQ come from the germline V gene (reference sequence). Amplification of the TCR beta CDR3 regions used RNA transcripts (as template). The first round was an RT-PCR with HTBI primers, and the second round was a multiplex PCR. TCRdb re-called the multiplex PCR reads through MiXCR, storing one row per CDR3 protein. The data show some 240,000 distinct CDR3 sequences, about 46% seen once. Disease in donors with ophthalmopathy had moderate-to-severe activity, CAS ≥3, NOSPECS ≥4 and under 3 months' duration. Other autoimmune diseases, uncontrolled infections, pregnancy or lactation led to the exclusion of patients. This clonotype has a count of ten or more. What it recognizes is unknown.

Study conclusions and caveats: A majority of expanded thyroid clonotypes exceeding 0.001 frequency were likewise present in blood.

The sample consisted of peripheral blood. The clonotype comes from an adult man with Graves' ophthalmopathy. The chain combines TRBV7-9 with TRBJ1-1; the D is unclear. This CDR3 reads CASSSTSMNTEAFF. In DNA form, the CDR3 reads TGTGCCAGCAGCTCGACCAGTATGAACACTGAAGCTTTCTTT. The variable domain in full, completed from reference TRBV7-9 and TRBJ1-1, reads DTGVSQNPRHKITKRGQNVTFRCDPISEHNRLYWYRQTLGQGPEFLTYFQNEAQLEKSRLLSDRFSAERPKGSFSTLEIQRTEQGDSAMYLCASSSTSMNTEAFFGQGTRLTVV.